This TCR beta chain was sequenced for a study of cytomegalovirus exposure and HLA in healthy donors. The germline CDR1 and CDR2 sequences are SGHRS and YFSETQ. After removal of 3 bases from V and 3 bases from J, the junction contained 8 bases not matched to a gene. The CDR3 runs 15 residues. PCR employed 60 Vbeta and 13 Jbeta primers. Repertoires were generated with immunoSEQ multiplex PCR, while TCRdb's copy carries only in-frame clones and drops some. This sample has about 67,000 clones, with about 70% found just once. Sequencing used PBMCs. The V and J genes are TRBV5-1 and TRBJ1-1; 7 nucleotides align to TRBD1. The clonotype comes from a woman in her thirties in good health and CMV-seronegative. The CDR3 sequence is CASSSTGWRDTEAFF. CDR3 nucleotides: TGCGCCAGCAGCTCGACAGGGTGGAGGGACACTGAAGCTTTCTTT.